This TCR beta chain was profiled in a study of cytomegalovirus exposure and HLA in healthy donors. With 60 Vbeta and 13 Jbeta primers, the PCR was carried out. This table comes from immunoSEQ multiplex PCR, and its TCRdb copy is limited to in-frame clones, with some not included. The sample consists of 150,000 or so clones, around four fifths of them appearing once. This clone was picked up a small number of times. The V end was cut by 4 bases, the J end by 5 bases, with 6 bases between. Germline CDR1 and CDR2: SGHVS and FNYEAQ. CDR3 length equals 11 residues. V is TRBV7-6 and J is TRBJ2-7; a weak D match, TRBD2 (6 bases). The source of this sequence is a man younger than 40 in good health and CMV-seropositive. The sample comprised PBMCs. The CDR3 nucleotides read TGTGCCAGCAGCTCTAGCGACGAGCAGTACTTC. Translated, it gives CASSSSDEQYF.